The 12 T cell receptor beta chains reported below all come from one sample, sequenced in a study of cytomegalovirus exposure and HLA in healthy donors. The PCR contained 60 Vbeta and 13 Jbeta primers. The repertoire was sequenced with immunoSEQ multiplex PCR; TCRdb's copy has only in-frame clones and lacks some. The listing contains about 210,000 clones. What was sequenced was PBMCs. These TCRs come from a woman aged 25 to 39 in good health and CMV-seropositive.

The rearrangement joins TRBV4-3 to TRBJ2-4; D may be TRBD2 (6 bases). The ends were cut back, 1 base at V and 2 bases at J, with 9 bases in the middle. This CDR3 region has 15 residues. The germline V gene has CDR1 LGHNA and CDR2 YSLEER. The CDR3 is CASSQVGGSKNIQYF. DNA of the CDR3: TGCGCCAGCAGCCAAGTGGGGGGATCCAAAAACATTCAGTACTTC.

The chain combines TRBV28 with TRBJ2-3, with a weak D call TRBD1 (5 bases). Trimming stripped 3 bases from V and 5 bases from J, with 12 bases between. Germline CDR1 MDHEN, CDR2 SYDVKM. The CDR3 runs 14 residues. The CDR3 here is CASSLGQRGDTQYF. CDR3 nucleotides: TGTGCCAGCAGTTTGGGTCAAAGGGGAGATACGCAGTATTTT. The variable domain in full, with the rest retrieved from reference TRBV28 and TRBJ2-3, is DVKVTQSSRYLVKRTGEKVFLECVQDMDHENMFWYRQDPGLGLRLIYFSYDVKMKEKGDIPEGYSVSREKKERFSLILESASTNQTSMYLCASSLGQRGDTQYFGPGTRLTVL.

This chain connects TRBV10-3 to TRBJ2-7, with D possibly TRBD1 on 6 matching bases. Germline V CDR1 and CDR2: ENHRY, SYGVKD. Trimming removed 7 bases at V and 5 bases at J, with 15 bases between. This CDR3 comprises 13 residues. The CDR3 DNA is TGTGCCATCAATCAGGGGAATCCTAACGAGCAGTACTTC. Protein: CAINQGNPNEQYF.

This sequence joins TRBV28 and TRBJ2-2; 10 bases are shared with TRBD1. Germline CDR1 and CDR2: MDHEN and SYDVKM. V shed 3 bases and J 6 bases; nucleotides not matched to a gene: 4. The CDR3 is 15 residues long. The CDR3 coding sequence is TGTGCCAGCAGTTTTTGGGACAGGGGAGCCGGGGAGCTGTTTTTT. It specifies CASSFWDRGAGELFF.

J is TRBJ2-7 and V is TRBV2, with D hard to call. V gave up 4 bases and J gave up 3 bases, with 13 bases separating them. The CDR3 totals 14 residues. CDR1 is SNHLY, CDR2 FYNNEI, per germline. The CDR3 sequence: CASSGFMPGYEQYF. Here the CDR3 DNA reads TGTGCCAGCAGTGGTTTCATGCCAGGCTACGAGCAGTACTTC.

The CDR3 DNA follows: TGTGCCTGGAGTGTAAGCTACCGGAACACTGAAGCTTTCTTT. Its translation is CAWSVSYRNTEAFF. This sequence joins TRBV30 and TRBJ1-1; no reliable D call. Trimming took off 0 bases at V and 1 base at J, with 9 bases between the two ends. This CDR3 is 14 amino acids long. Germline CDR1 and CDR2: GTSNPN and SVGIG (reference sequence).

This chain links TRBV5-4 with TRBJ2-1, with TRBD1 identical over 8 bases. V gave up 0 bases and J gave up 3 bases; unmatched junction bases: 2. CDR3 size: 15 residues. Germline V gene sequence: CDR1 SGHNT, CDR2 YYREEE (reference sequence). The DNA of the CDR3 is TGTGCCAGCAGCTTGGGACAGGGGATCTACAATGAGCAGTTCTTC. It is translated as CASSLGQGIYNEQFF.

The chain carries TRBV7-2 and TRBJ1-3; no firm D call. The germline gives CDR1 SGHTA, CDR2 FQGNSA. Trimming stripped 5 bases from V and 0 bases from J, with 11 bases between. The CDR3 runs to 15 residues. The CDR3 protein is CASSLMASSGNTIYF. The CDR3 DNA follows: TGTGCCAGCAGCCTTATGGCTAGCTCTGGAAACACCATATATTTT.

The chain uses TRBV2 and TRBJ2-1, with 8 bases aligning to TRBD2. V lost 8 bases and J lost 3; bases outside the gene matches: 3. CDR1 SNHLY and CDR2 FYNNEI come from the germline V gene. This CDR3 has 13 residues. In DNA form, the CDR3 reads TGTGCCAGCGCGGCGGGGGGCTACAATGAGCAGTTCTTC. This encodes CASAAGGYNEQFF.

This chain joins TRBV7-2 and TRBJ1-1; D uncertain. CDR1 is SGHTA, CDR2 FQGNSA, per germline. The CDR3 extends over 15 amino acids. The V gene lost 2 bases and the J gene lost 4 bases, with 14 bases spanning the gap. CDR3 sequence: CASSLRGNLGTEAFF. CDR3 coding DNA: TGTGCCAGCAGCTTACGAGGGAACTTGGGCACTGAAGCTTTCTTT.

The chain employs TRBV4-3 and TRBJ2-7; D is possibly TRBD2 (5 bases). The germline CDR1 and CDR2 sequences are LGHNA and YSLEER. CDR3 length: 14 amino acids. Between the trimmed V and J ends, which lost 10 bases and 2 bases, there was a span of 18 bases. CDR3 sequence: CATPVSSRTYEQYF. As DNA, the CDR3 is TGCGCCACCCCGGTGTCTAGCCGGACCTACGAGCAGTACTTC.

The rearrangement joins TRBV5-5 to TRBJ1-1; the D gene is possibly TRBD1 (5 bases). The ends were cut back, 5 bases at V and 1 base at J, with 12 bases in the middle. CDR3 size: 14 residues. Germline-derived CDR1 and CDR2 are SGHKS and YYEKEE (reference sequence). The CDR3 DNA sequence: TGTGCCAGCAGGACGGGACTGTCGAACACTGAAGCTTTCTTT. Translation gives CASRTGLSNTEAFF.